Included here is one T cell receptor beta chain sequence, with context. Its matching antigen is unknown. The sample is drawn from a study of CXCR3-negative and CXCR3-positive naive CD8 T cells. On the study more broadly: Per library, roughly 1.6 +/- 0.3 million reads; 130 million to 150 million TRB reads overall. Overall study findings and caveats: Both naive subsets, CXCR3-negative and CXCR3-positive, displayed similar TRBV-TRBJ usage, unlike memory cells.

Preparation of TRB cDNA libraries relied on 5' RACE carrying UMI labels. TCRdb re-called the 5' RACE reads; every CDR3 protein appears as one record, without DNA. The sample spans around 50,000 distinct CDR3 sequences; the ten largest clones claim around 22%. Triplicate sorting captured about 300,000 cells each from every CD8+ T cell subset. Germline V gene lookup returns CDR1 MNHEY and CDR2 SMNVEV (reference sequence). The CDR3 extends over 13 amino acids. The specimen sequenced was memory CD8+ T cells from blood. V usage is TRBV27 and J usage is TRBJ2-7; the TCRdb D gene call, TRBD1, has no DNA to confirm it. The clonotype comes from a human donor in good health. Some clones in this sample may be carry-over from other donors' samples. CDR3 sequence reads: CASSRGSTYEQYF.